The 8 T cell receptor beta chains below come from one sample, sequenced in a study of beta chain features in type 1 diabetes. Of the isolated RNA, all was reverse transcribed, and so the sequenced material was expressed TCRB transcripts. The protocol was immunoSEQ multiplex PCR, while the TCRdb copy is restricted to in-frame clones and leaves out a portion. Of 250,000 or so clones in the sample, 25% to 30% were seen once. Sequenced sample: central memory CD4+ T cells from blood. The receptors derive from a man aged 30-40 years in good health.

The rearrangement links TRBV5-1 to TRBJ2-7; TRBD1 matches 7 bases. The CDR3 is 14 residues long. With V trimmed by 0 bases and J by 2 bases, 2 bases remained unmatched. Germline assignment: CDR1 SGHRS and CDR2 YFSETQ. The CDR3 loop is CASSLGQGPYEQYF. The CDR3 DNA reads TGCGCCAGCAGCTTGGGACAGGGACCCTACGAGCAGTACTTC.

This clone turned up a few times. The chain has TRBV18 and TRBJ2-1; 7 bases align to TRBD2. The germline CDR1 and CDR2 sequences are KGHSH and LQKENI. The CDR3 runs 15 residues. V dropped 1 base and J dropped 9; count of bases not matched to a gene: 9. The chain's CDR3 is CASSPRLAAWGEQFF. The DNA for the CDR3 is TGTGCCAGCTCACCACGTCTAGCGGCCTGGGGTGAGCAGTTCTTC.

This clone appeared many times. J is TRBJ1-1 and V is TRBV29-1; 8 bases line up with TRBD1. Germline lookup yields CDR1 SQVTM and CDR2 ANQGSEA. V lost 8 bases, J lost 3 bases, and 8 bases stayed unmatched. The CDR3 is 13 amino acids. The CDR3 DNA sequence: TGCAGCACTCGACAGGGGCGGGACACTGAAGCTTTCTTT. It encodes CSTRQGRDTEAFF.

A few counts support this clone. This likely traces to a read error, being one base from a far larger clone. The chain combines TRBV30 with TRBJ1-1; unclear D gene. This CDR3 region has 13 residues. Germline loops: CDR1 GTSNPN, CDR2 SVGIG (reference sequence). Trimming cost V 7 bases and J 1 base, with 13 bases left between them. In DNA, the CDR3 is TGTGCCTCCTTAAGCATGGAGAACACTGAAGCTTTCTTT. It encodes CASLSMENTEAFF.

This clone was seen only a few times. V usage is TRBV9 and J usage is TRBJ2-1, with TRBD2 matching 16 bases. The CDR3 extends over 17 amino acids. Germline V gene lookup returns CDR1 SGDLS and CDR2 YYNGEE. J was trimmed by 8 bases and V by 3 bases; bases with no gene match: 8. CDR3 sequence: CASSAGTSGRVDHEQFF. In DNA form, the CDR3 reads TGTGCCAGCAGCGCAGGGACTAGCGGGAGGGTAGATCATGAGCAGTTCTTC. Filled out from reference TRBV9 and TRBJ2-1, the complete variable domain reads DSGVTQTPKHLITATGQRVTLRCSPRSGDLSVYWYQQSLDQGLQFLIQYYNGEERAKGNILERFSAQQFPDLHSELNLSSLELGDSALYFCASSAGTSGRVDHEQFFGPGTRLTVL.

The chain couples TRBV29-1 to TRBJ1-2; possibly TRBD1 for D (6 bases). V was trimmed by 6 bases and J by 2 bases, leaving 16 bases between them. The CDR3 extends over 14 amino acids. Looked up from germline, CDR1 is SQVTM and CDR2 is ANQGSEA. The CDR3 loop is CSVQGQGPNYGYTF. CDR3 in DNA: TGCAGCGTCCAGGGGCAGGGGCCCAACTATGGCTACACCTTC. Supplemented by reference TRBV29-1 and TRBJ1-2, the full variable domain reads SAVISQKPSRDICQRGTSLTIQCQVDSQVTMMFWYRQQPGQSLTLIATANQGSEATYESGFVIDKFPISRPNLTFSTLTVSNMSPEDSSIYLCSVQGQGPNYGYTFGSGTRLTVV.

This chain uses TRBV20-1 with TRBJ2-7; D unresolved. The CDR3 loop spans 11 amino acids. Germline V gene data show CDR1 as DFQATT and CDR2 as SNEGSKA (reference sequence). V was shortened by 6 bases and J by 5 bases, with 11 bases between the two germline ends. CDR3 bases: TGCAGTGCCGAGCAGCAGCACGAGCAGTACTTC. Translated: CSAEQQHEQYF.

This clone was detected many times. This chain uses TRBV10-3 with TRBJ2-5; D may be TRBD2 (5 bases). Germline CDR1 ENHRY, CDR2 SYGVKD. The CDR3 is 13 amino acids. Trimming took off 6 bases at V and 5 bases at J, with 13 bases between the two ends. The CDR3 coding sequence is TGTGCCATCAGCGAGGGCCTCGGGGAGACCCAGTACTTC. Protein product: CAISEGLGETQYF.